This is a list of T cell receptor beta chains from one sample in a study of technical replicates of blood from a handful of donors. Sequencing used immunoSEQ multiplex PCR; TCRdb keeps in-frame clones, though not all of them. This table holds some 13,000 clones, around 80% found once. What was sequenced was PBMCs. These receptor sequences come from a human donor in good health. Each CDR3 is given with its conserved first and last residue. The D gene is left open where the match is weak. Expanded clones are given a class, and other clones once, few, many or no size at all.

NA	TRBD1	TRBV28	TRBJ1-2	CATGEVTGFNGYTF	TGTGCCACCGGGGAGGTGACAGGGTTTAATGGCTACACCTTC
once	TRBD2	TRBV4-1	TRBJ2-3	CASSSLGAGGLDTQYF	TGCGCCAGCAGCAGCTTGGGAGCGGGGGGTCTGGATACGCAGTATTTT
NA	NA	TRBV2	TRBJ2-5	CASSVGQKQETQYF	TGTGCCAGCAGTGTAGGACAGAAACAAGAGACCCAGTACTTC
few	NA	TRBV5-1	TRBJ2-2	CASSFLESESGELFF	TGCGCCAGCAGCTTCCTAGAAAGCGAGTCGGGGGAGCTGTTTTTT
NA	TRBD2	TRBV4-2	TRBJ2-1	CASSHHPLAGDYNEQFF	TGTGCCAGCAGCCATCATCCCCTAGCGGGAGACTACAATGAGCAGTTCTTC
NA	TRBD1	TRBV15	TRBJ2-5	CATSRDRGQGRETQYF	TGTGCCACCAGCAGAGATAGGGGACAGGGGCGAGAGACCCAGTACTTC
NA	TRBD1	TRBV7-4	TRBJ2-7	CASSLSDRGSSEQYF	TGTGCCAGCAGCTTATCCGACAGGGGGAGCTCCGAGCAGTACTTC
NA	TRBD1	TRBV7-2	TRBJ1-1	CASRLGQGPLEAFF	TGTGCCAGCAGACTTGGACAGGGGCCACTTGAAGCTTTCTTT
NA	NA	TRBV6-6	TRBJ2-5	CASSTPWGERGETQYF	TGTGCCAGCAGCACCCCCTGGGGGGAACGGGGAGAGACCCAGTACTTC
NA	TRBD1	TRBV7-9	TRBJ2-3	CASSPRGPDTQYF	TGTGCCAGCAGCCCGAGGGGGCCCGATACGCAGTATTTT
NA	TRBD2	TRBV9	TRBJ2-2	CASSGPGLAGGELFF	TGTGCCAGCAGCGGACCGGGACTAGCGGGGGGGGAGCTGTTTTTT
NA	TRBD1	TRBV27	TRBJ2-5	CASSTDGTVQETQYF	TGTGCCAGCAGTACCGACGGGACAGTACAAGAGACCCAGTACTTC
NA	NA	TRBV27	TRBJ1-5	CASSHIEGSNQPQHF	TGTGCCAGCAGTCATATAGAGGGAAGCAATCAGCCCCAGCATTTT
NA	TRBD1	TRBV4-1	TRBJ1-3	CASSQDLGYRGPGNTIYF	TGCGCCAGCAGCCAAGATCTTGGGTACAGGGGGCCAGGAAACACCATATATTTT
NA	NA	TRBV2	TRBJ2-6	CASSPRTGANVLTF	TGTGCCAGCAGTCCCAGGACTGGGGCCAACGTCCTGACTTTC
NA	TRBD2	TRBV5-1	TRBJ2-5	CASSALGLAGGKGGETQYF	TGCGCCAGCAGCGCCCTCGGACTAGCGGGAGGCAAAGGGGGGGAGACCCAGTACTTC
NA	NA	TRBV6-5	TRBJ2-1	CASSYVLSPYNEQFF	TGTGCCAGCAGTTACGTACTCTCACCCTACAATGAGCAGTTCTTC
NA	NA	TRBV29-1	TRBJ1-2	CSVEDPTGRIYGYTF	TGCAGCGTTGAAGACCCGACAGGACGAATCTATGGCTACACCTTC
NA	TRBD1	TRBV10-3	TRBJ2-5	CAISEGTGSETQYF	TGTGCCATCAGTGAAGGGACAGGGTCAGAGACCCAGTACTTC
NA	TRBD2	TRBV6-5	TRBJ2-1	CASSPTGLAFNEQFF	TGTGCCAGCAGTCCTACGGGACTAGCTTTCAATGAGCAGTTCTTC
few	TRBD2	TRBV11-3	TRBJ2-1	CASSGAGGRNEQFF	TGTGCCAGCAGCGGGGCGGGGGGGAGGAATGAGCAGTTCTTC
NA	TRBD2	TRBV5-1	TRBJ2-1	CASRTSGNNEQFF	TGCGCCAGCAGAACTAGCGGTAACAATGAGCAGTTCTTC
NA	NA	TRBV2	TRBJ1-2	CASRRTAYGYTF	TGTGCCAGCAGGAGGACAGCCTATGGCTACACCTTC
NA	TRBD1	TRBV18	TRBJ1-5	CASSPQKDRVGQPQHF	TGTGCCAGCTCACCTCAGAAGGACAGGGTCGGTCAGCCCCAGCATTTT
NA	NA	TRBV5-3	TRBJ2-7	CARSGTGRDLYEQYF	TGTGCCAGAAGCGGTACTGGGCGGGATCTCTACGAGCAGTACTTC
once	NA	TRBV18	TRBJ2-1	CASSPFILARGDYNEQFF	TGTGCCAGCTCACCATTTATCTTAGCCAGGGGCGACTACAATGAGCAGTTCTTC
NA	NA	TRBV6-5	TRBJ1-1	CASSYADEAFF	TGTGCCAGCAGTTACGCGGATGAAGCTTTCTTT
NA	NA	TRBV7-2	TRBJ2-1	CASSPRDTYNEQFF	TGTGCCAGCAGCCCCCGGGACACCTACAATGAGCAGTTCTTC
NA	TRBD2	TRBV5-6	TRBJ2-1	CASSIGTSGYNEQFF	TGTGCCAGCAGCATAGGGACTAGCGGGTACAATGAGCAGTTCTTC
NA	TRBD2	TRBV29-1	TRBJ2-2	CSVGTSNAGELFF	TGCAGCGTCGGGACTAGCAACGCCGGGGAGCTGTTTTTT
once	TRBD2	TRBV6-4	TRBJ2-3	CASSVLAGVSTDTQYF	TGTGCCAGCAGTGTCCTAGCGGGAGTGTCCACAGATACGCAGTATTTT
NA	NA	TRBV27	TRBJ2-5	CASSLSSQGETQYF	TGTGCCAGCAGTTTATCGAGCCAGGGAGAGACCCAGTACTTC
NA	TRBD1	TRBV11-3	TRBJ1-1	CASSPGTGENTEAFF	TGTGCCAGCAGCCCCGGGACAGGAGAGAACACTGAAGCTTTCTTT
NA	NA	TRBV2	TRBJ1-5	CASSEAGGGQPQHF	TGTGCCAGCAGTGAAGCGGGAGGAGGCCAGCCCCAGCATTTT
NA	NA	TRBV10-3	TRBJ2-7	CAISDSGDYEQYF	TGTGCCATCAGTGATTCCGGGGACTACGAGCAGTACTTC
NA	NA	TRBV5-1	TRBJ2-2	CASSFLAGPTNTGELFF	TGCGCCAGCAGCTTCCTGGCGGGACCTACGAACACCGGGGAGCTGTTTTTT
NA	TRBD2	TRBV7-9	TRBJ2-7	CATGGPGEQYF	TGTGCCACGGGGGGGCCCGGCGAGCAGTACTTC
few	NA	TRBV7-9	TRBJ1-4	CASSSGQTSTNEKLFF	TGTGCCAGCAGTTCCGGACAGACCTCAACTAATGAAAAACTGTTTTTT
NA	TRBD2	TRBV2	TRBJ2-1	CASSAMGLAISYNEQFF	TGTGCCAGCAGCGCCATGGGACTAGCGATCTCCTACAATGAGCAGTTCTTC
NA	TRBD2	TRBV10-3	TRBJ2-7	CASSSGSSYEQYF	TGTGCCAGCTCTAGCGGGAGTTCCTACGAGCAGTACTTC
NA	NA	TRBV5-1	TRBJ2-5	CASSLSAGQETQYF	TGCGCCAGCAGCTTGTCCGCAGGACAAGAGACCCAGTACTTC
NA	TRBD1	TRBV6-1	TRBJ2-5	CASSEAGQAQETQYF	TGTGCCAGCAGTGAAGCGGGACAGGCCCAAGAGACCCAGTACTTC
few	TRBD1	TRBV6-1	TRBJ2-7	CASSDLTGSLSYEQYF	TGTGCCAGCAGTGATTTGACAGGGTCTCTCTCCTACGAGCAGTACTTC
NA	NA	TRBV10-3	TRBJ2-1	CAISESAGTLYNEQFF	TGTGCCATCAGTGAGTCCGCCGGGACACTATACAATGAGCAGTTCTTC
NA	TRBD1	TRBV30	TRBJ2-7	CAWSLDRDYEQYF	TGTGCCTGGAGCCTAGACAGGGACTACGAGCAGTACTTC
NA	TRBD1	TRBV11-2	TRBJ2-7	CASSFGAGGYEQYF	TGTGCCAGCAGTTTTGGGGCAGGGGGCTACGAGCAGTACTTC
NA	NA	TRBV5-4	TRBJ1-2	CASSLSGSNYGYTF	TGTGCCAGCAGCTTGAGCGGTTCTAACTATGGCTACACCTTC
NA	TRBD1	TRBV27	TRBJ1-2	CASSSTGDYGYTF	TGTGCCAGCAGTTCCACAGGGGACTATGGCTACACCTTC
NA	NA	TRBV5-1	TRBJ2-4	CASSLGLTGSKNIQYF	TGCGCCAGCAGCTTGGGGTTGACGGGGTCAAAAAACATTCAGTACTTC
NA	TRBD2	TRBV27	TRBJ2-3	CASSLRTSGSGTDTQYF	TGTGCCAGCAGTTTACGTACTAGCGGGAGCGGCACAGATACGCAGTATTTT
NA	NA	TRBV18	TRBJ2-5	CASSPDGTGYFGETQYF	TGTGCCAGCTCACCAGATGGAACAGGGTACTTTGGCGAGACCCAGTACTTC
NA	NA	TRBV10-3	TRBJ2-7	CAISEIGQHEQYF	TGTGCCATCAGTGAAATCGGTCAACACGAGCAGTACTTC
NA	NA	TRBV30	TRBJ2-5	CAWSAGARETQYF	TGTGCCTGGAGCGCAGGGGCACGGGAGACCCAGTACTTC